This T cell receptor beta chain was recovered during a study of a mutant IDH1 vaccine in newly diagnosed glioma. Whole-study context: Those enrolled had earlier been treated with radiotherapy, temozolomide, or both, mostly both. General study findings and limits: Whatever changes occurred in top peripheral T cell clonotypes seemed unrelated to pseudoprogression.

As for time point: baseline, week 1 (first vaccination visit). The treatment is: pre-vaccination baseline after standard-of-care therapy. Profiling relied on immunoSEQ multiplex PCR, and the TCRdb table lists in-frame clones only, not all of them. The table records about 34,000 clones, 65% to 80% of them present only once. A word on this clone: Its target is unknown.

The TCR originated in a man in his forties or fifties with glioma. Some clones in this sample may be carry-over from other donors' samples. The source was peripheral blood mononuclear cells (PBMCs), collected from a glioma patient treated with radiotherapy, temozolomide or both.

The CDR3 sequence: CASSYGEDEQFF. The CDR3 region has the DNA TGTGCCAGCAGCTATGGGGAGGATGAGCAGTTCTTC. The chain carries TRBV11-2 and TRBJ2-1, with a possible D match to TRBD2 (6 bases). The CDR3 covers 12 residues. Germline V gene sequence: CDR1 SGHAT, CDR2 FQNNGV. With 4 bases removed from V and 8 bases from J, the gap between germline ends came to 9 bases.